A selection of T cell receptor beta chains follows, all from one sample in a study of blood T cell repertoires in COVID-19. Repertoires were generated with immunoSEQ multiplex PCR, while TCRdb's copy carries only in-frame clones and drops some. The sample has about 170,000 clones, just under 85% seen once. The source material was peripheral blood. The receptors here all came from a man aged 40-49 years who had recovered from COVID-19. CDR3s include the opening cysteine and the closing phenylalanine or tryptophan. The D gene is left open where the match is weak. Size tells how often a clone was seen (once, few, many) or the class of an expanded clone, and some rows leave it out.

CDR3nt: TGCGCCAGCAGCCAAGGCGGGGGGTCCTACAATGAGCAGTTCTTC; CDR3aa: CASSQGGGSYNEQFF; j_gene: TRBJ2-1; abundance: NA; v_gene: TRBV4-1; d_gene: TRBD2
CDR3nt: TGTGCCACCAGTGATGGACAGGGCCTGTCCTACAATGAGCAGTTCTTC; CDR3aa: CATSDGQGLSYNEQFF; j_gene: TRBJ2-1; abundance: NA; v_gene: TRBV24-1; d_gene: TRBD1
CDR3nt: TGTGCCAGCAGTGAAGGCGAGAATACGCAGTATTTT; CDR3aa: CASSEGENTQYF; j_gene: TRBJ2-3; abundance: NA; v_gene: TRBV2; d_gene: NA
CDR3nt: TGTGCCAGCAGTTACTCGGCAGCTAGTTTTGAAAAACTGTTTTTT; CDR3aa: CASSYSAASFEKLFF; j_gene: TRBJ1-4; abundance: NA; v_gene: TRBV6-5; d_gene: NA
CDR3nt: TGTGCCAGCAGCCCCGGGAGTTACGGCAAAAACATTCAGTACTTC; CDR3aa: CASSPGSYGKNIQYF; j_gene: TRBJ2-4; abundance: NA; v_gene: TRBV9; d_gene: NA
CDR3nt: TGCAGCGCTGCCCCAACCGGGACTAGCGGGAGGGTATTCTCCTACGAGCAGTACTTC; CDR3aa: CSAAPTGTSGRVFSYEQYF; j_gene: TRBJ2-7; abundance: NA; v_gene: TRBV29-1; d_gene: TRBD2
CDR3nt: TGTGCCACCAAACGGGGGATTTGGACTGAAGCTTTCTTT; CDR3aa: CATKRGIWTEAFF; j_gene: TRBJ1-1; abundance: once; v_gene: TRBV6-5; d_gene: NA
CDR3nt: TGTGCCAGCCTTGGACAGGGGGTGGAGCAGTACTTC; CDR3aa: CASLGQGVEQYF; j_gene: TRBJ2-7; abundance: once; v_gene: TRBV28; d_gene: TRBD1
CDR3nt: TGTGCCAGCAGTTTCATTCGGGGGGACACTGAAGCTTTCTTT; CDR3aa: CASSFIRGDTEAFF; j_gene: TRBJ1-1; abundance: NA; v_gene: TRBV28; d_gene: NA
CDR3nt: TGTGCCAGTAGCCCCCTGGGGGCAAGGACATCAGAGACCCAGTACTTC; CDR3aa: CASSPLGARTSETQYF; j_gene: TRBJ2-5; abundance: NA; v_gene: TRBV19; d_gene: NA
CDR3nt: TGTGCCAGCAGACGAGGACAGGGAATTGCTGAAGCTTTCTTT; CDR3aa: CASRRGQGIAEAFF; j_gene: TRBJ1-1; abundance: NA; v_gene: TRBV13; d_gene: TRBD1
CDR3nt: TGTGCCAGCAGCCAAGATTCCCTAGTGTACGAGCAGTACTTC; CDR3aa: CASSQDSLVYEQYF; j_gene: TRBJ2-7; abundance: NA; v_gene: TRBV14; d_gene: NA
CDR3nt: TGCAGCGCCCTAGACAGCCACTATGGCTACACCTTC; CDR3aa: CSALDSHYGYTF; j_gene: TRBJ1-2; abundance: NA; v_gene: TRBV29-1; d_gene: NA
CDR3nt: TGTGCCAGCAGTGAAAGACAACCGCTTAACTATGGCTACACCTTC; CDR3aa: CASSERQPLNYGYTF; j_gene: TRBJ1-2; abundance: NA; v_gene: TRBV6-1; d_gene: NA
CDR3nt: TGTGCCAGCAGCGACCGGGACTCTGGCGAGCAGTACTTC; CDR3aa: CASSDRDSGEQYF; j_gene: TRBJ2-7; abundance: once; v_gene: TRBV6-5; d_gene: NA
CDR3nt: TGTGCCAGCAGCTTCACAGTCAAAGATACGCAGTATTTT; CDR3aa: CASSFTVKDTQYF; j_gene: TRBJ2-3; abundance: once; v_gene: TRBV11-2; d_gene: NA
CDR3nt: TGTGCCTGGAGTGTACGACCCCGGGACACCATATATTTT; CDR3aa: CAWSVRPRDTIYF; j_gene: TRBJ1-3; abundance: NA; v_gene: TRBV30; d_gene: NA
CDR3nt: TGTGCCAGCAGCGTAGAGGATGTGGGAGGGGACTACAATGAGCAGTTCTTC; CDR3aa: CASSVEDVGGDYNEQFF; j_gene: TRBJ2-1; abundance: NA; v_gene: TRBV9; d_gene: TRBD2
CDR3nt: TGTGCCAGCAGTGAAGACACAGTCCAGGGGGGCAATCAGCCCCAGCATTTT; CDR3aa: CASSEDTVQGGNQPQHF; j_gene: TRBJ1-5; abundance: once; v_gene: TRBV2; d_gene: TRBD1
CDR3nt: TGTGCCAGCAGTCCTCAGGGTACGCAGTATTTT; CDR3aa: CASSPQGTQYF; j_gene: TRBJ2-3; abundance: once; v_gene: TRBV13; d_gene: NA
CDR3nt: TGTGCCTGGAATCAAGGGGGCACTGAAGCTTTCTTT; CDR3aa: CAWNQGGTEAFF; j_gene: TRBJ1-1; abundance: NA; v_gene: TRBV30; d_gene: NA
CDR3nt: TGTGCCAGCAGTTTACTCCTAGCGGGCTCTTCGAGGGAGCAGTACTTC; CDR3aa: CASSLLLAGSSREQYF; j_gene: TRBJ2-7; abundance: once; v_gene: TRBV27; d_gene: TRBD2
CDR3nt: TGTGCCAGCAGCCCTACTTCGAGCTCCTACAATGAGCAGTTCTTC; CDR3aa: CASSPTSSSYNEQFF; j_gene: TRBJ2-1; abundance: NA; v_gene: TRBV7-3; d_gene: NA
CDR3nt: TGTGCCAGCAGTTTGGAGGGGACAGGAAGTCCTGAAGCTTTCTTT; CDR3aa: CASSLEGTGSPEAFF; j_gene: TRBJ1-1; abundance: NA; v_gene: TRBV28; d_gene: TRBD1
CDR3nt: TGTGCCAGCAGCCAAGATGCTAGCGGGGGGCGACGGGAGCTGTTTTTT; CDR3aa: CASSQDASGGRRELFF; j_gene: TRBJ2-2; abundance: few; v_gene: TRBV4-2; d_gene: TRBD2
CDR3nt: TGTGCCAGCAGCACGGGACAGCTGATCTACGAGCAGTACTTC; CDR3aa: CASSTGQLIYEQYF; j_gene: TRBJ2-7; abundance: NA; v_gene: TRBV21-1; d_gene: NA
CDR3nt: TGTGCCAGCAGCTCCAGGGTCTCTGGGGCCAACGTCCTGACTTTC; CDR3aa: CASSSRVSGANVLTF; j_gene: TRBJ2-6; abundance: NA; v_gene: TRBV7-8; d_gene: NA
CDR3nt: TGCGCCAGCAGCCGGGGACAGGGGGCTGGAAACACCATATATTTT; CDR3aa: CASSRGQGAGNTIYF; j_gene: TRBJ1-3; abundance: NA; v_gene: TRBV5-1; d_gene: TRBD1
CDR3nt: TGTGCCAGCAGCCCACAGGGAGCCACAACTAATGAAAAACTGTTTTTT; CDR3aa: CASSPQGATTNEKLFF; j_gene: TRBJ1-4; abundance: NA; v_gene: TRBV7-2; d_gene: NA
CDR3nt: TGTGCCACCACCAAAGGAGGGAGCGACACTGAAGCTTTCTTT; CDR3aa: CATTKGGSDTEAFF; j_gene: TRBJ1-1; abundance: NA; v_gene: TRBV15; d_gene: NA
CDR3nt: TGTGCCAGCAGCTTAGGCAGGGGCGAGCAGTACTTC; CDR3aa: CASSLGRGEQYF; j_gene: TRBJ2-7; abundance: once; v_gene: TRBV7-9; d_gene: NA
CDR3nt: TGTGCCAGCAGCCGATATGAGGGCGGAGGGACCTACGAGCAGTACTTC; CDR3aa: CASSRYEGGGTYEQYF; j_gene: TRBJ2-7; abundance: once; v_gene: TRBV3-1/TRBV3-2; d_gene: NA
CDR3nt: TGTGCCAGCAGTTTAAAGAGCTCCTACGAGCAGTACTTC; CDR3aa: CASSLKSSYEQYF; j_gene: TRBJ2-7; abundance: NA; v_gene: TRBV27; d_gene: NA
CDR3nt: TGTGCCAGCCGGGACAGGGAGATTGCCATATATTTT; CDR3aa: CASRDREIAIYF; j_gene: TRBJ1-3; abundance: NA; v_gene: TRBV19; d_gene: TRBD1
CDR3nt: TGTGCCAGCAGCTCCCCCCCGGGACTAGCGGGAGTGAGGTCCTACGAGCAGTACTTC; CDR3aa: CASSSPPGLAGVRSYEQYF; j_gene: TRBJ2-7; abundance: NA; v_gene: TRBV7-9; d_gene: TRBD2
CDR3nt: TGTGCCAGCAGCTCCTTTCAGGGGTTGAGGGCCAACGTCCTGACTTTC; CDR3aa: CASSSFQGLRANVLTF; j_gene: TRBJ2-6; abundance: NA; v_gene: TRBV9; d_gene: NA
CDR3nt: TGTGCCAGCAGTCTGTCTACCTACGAGCAGTACTTC; CDR3aa: CASSLSTYEQYF; j_gene: TRBJ2-7; abundance: once; v_gene: TRBV6-5; d_gene: NA
CDR3nt: TGTGCCAGCAGTTCTGGACAGGTCTACAATCAGCCCCAGCATTTT; CDR3aa: CASSSGQVYNQPQHF; j_gene: TRBJ1-5; abundance: once; v_gene: TRBV6-2/TRBV6-3; d_gene: TRBD1
CDR3nt: TGTGCCAGTAGTCCTCGAAGACAGGGTCGGACCAATGAGCAGTTCTTC; CDR3aa: CASSPRRQGRTNEQFF; j_gene: TRBJ2-1; abundance: NA; v_gene: TRBV19; d_gene: TRBD1
CDR3nt: TGTGCCAGCAAACTAGCGGGAGACTCCTACGAGCAGTACTTC; CDR3aa: CASKLAGDSYEQYF; j_gene: TRBJ2-7; abundance: NA; v_gene: TRBV6-6; d_gene: TRBD2
CDR3nt: TGTGCCAGCAGTGCGGAGACGAACACTGAAGCTTTCTTT; CDR3aa: CASSAETNTEAFF; j_gene: TRBJ1-1; abundance: few; v_gene: TRBV2; d_gene: NA
CDR3nt: TGCAGCGTTGAAGAGGGGGGTGGAGGGAGGCAGCATTTT; CDR3aa: CSVEEGGGGRQHF; j_gene: TRBJ1-5; abundance: NA; v_gene: TRBV29-1; d_gene: NA
CDR3nt: TGTGCCAGCAGCGCGGGACAGAAGAACACTGAAGCTTTCTTT; CDR3aa: CASSAGQKNTEAFF; j_gene: TRBJ1-1; abundance: NA; v_gene: TRBV11-2; d_gene: TRBD1
CDR3nt: TGTGCCAGCAGCCCAGTCGGGTATGGGACCCAGTACTTC; CDR3aa: CASSPVGYGTQYF; j_gene: TRBJ2-5; abundance: NA; v_gene: TRBV9; d_gene: NA
CDR3nt: TGCGCCAGCAGCCAAGATCTGGGACAGGGAAGAGAAAAACTGTTTTTT; CDR3aa: CASSQDLGQGREKLFF; j_gene: TRBJ1-4; abundance: NA; v_gene: TRBV4-3; d_gene: TRBD1
CDR3nt: TGTGCCAGCAGTTACCGCGACACCGGGGAGCTGTTTTTT; CDR3aa: CASSYRDTGELFF; j_gene: TRBJ2-2; abundance: NA; v_gene: TRBV6-2/TRBV6-3; d_gene: NA
CDR3nt: TGTGCCAGCGGATGGGGGAGGGATCAGCCCCAGCATTTT; CDR3aa: CASGWGRDQPQHF; j_gene: TRBJ1-5; abundance: once; v_gene: TRBV6-5; d_gene: NA
CDR3nt: TGTGCCAGCAGCCCCTCTAGCGGGAGTTTGTACGAGCAGTACTTC; CDR3aa: CASSPSSGSLYEQYF; j_gene: TRBJ2-7; abundance: once; v_gene: TRBV7-8; d_gene: TRBD2
CDR3nt: TGTGCCAGCAGCGTCACCGGGGGGACTAGCACCGGGGAGCTGTTTTTT; CDR3aa: CASSVTGGTSTGELFF; j_gene: TRBJ2-2; abundance: few; v_gene: TRBV9; d_gene: TRBD2
CDR3nt: TGTGCCAGCAGCATCGGACAGGTATCCTACAATGAGCAGTTCTTC; CDR3aa: CASSIGQVSYNEQFF; j_gene: TRBJ2-1; abundance: NA; v_gene: TRBV5-6; d_gene: TRBD1
CDR3nt: TGTGCCAGCAGCCCTTCGGGGGGGAGCTCCTACAATGAGCAGTTCTTC; CDR3aa: CASSPSGGSSYNEQFF; j_gene: TRBJ2-1; abundance: NA; v_gene: TRBV6-2/TRBV6-3; d_gene: TRBD2
CDR3nt: TGCAGTTTTCAACAGGACCTGGAGCAGTACTTC; CDR3aa: CSFQQDLEQYF; j_gene: TRBJ2-7; abundance: once; v_gene: TRBV20-1; d_gene: NA
CDR3nt: TGTGCCAGCAATCCTGGTACTCGGTTAACCGGGGAGCTGTTTTTT; CDR3aa: CASNPGTRLTGELFF; j_gene: TRBJ2-2; abundance: NA; v_gene: TRBV6-5; d_gene: NA
CDR3nt: TGTGCCAGCAGCTCTACCGGGGGAGGCAATCAGCCCCAGCATTTT; CDR3aa: CASSSTGGGNQPQHF; j_gene: TRBJ1-5; abundance: few; v_gene: TRBV7-8; d_gene: NA
CDR3nt: TGCAGCGCCCTGGGGGCGGGGGAGGGCACCGGGGAGCTGTTTTTT; CDR3aa: CSALGAGEGTGELFF; j_gene: TRBJ2-2; abundance: once; v_gene: TRBV29-1; d_gene: NA
CDR3nt: TGTGCCAGCAGAGGGACAGGGTCTAACTATGGCTACACCTTC; CDR3aa: CASRGTGSNYGYTF; j_gene: TRBJ1-2; abundance: NA; v_gene: TRBV6-6; d_gene: TRBD1